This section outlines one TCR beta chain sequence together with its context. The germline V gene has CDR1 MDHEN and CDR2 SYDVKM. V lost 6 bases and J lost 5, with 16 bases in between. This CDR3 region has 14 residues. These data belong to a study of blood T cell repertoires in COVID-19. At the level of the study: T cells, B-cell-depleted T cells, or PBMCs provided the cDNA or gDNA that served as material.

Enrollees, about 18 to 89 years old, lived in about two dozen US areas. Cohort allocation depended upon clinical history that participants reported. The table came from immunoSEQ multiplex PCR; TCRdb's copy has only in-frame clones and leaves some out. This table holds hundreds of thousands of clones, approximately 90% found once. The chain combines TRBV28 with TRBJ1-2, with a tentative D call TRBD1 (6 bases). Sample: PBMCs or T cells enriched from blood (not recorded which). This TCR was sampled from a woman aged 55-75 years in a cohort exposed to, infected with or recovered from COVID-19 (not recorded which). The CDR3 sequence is CASRSSGTGYGYTF. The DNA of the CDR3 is TGTGCCAGCAGGTCCTCTGGAACAGGGTATGGCTACACCTTC.